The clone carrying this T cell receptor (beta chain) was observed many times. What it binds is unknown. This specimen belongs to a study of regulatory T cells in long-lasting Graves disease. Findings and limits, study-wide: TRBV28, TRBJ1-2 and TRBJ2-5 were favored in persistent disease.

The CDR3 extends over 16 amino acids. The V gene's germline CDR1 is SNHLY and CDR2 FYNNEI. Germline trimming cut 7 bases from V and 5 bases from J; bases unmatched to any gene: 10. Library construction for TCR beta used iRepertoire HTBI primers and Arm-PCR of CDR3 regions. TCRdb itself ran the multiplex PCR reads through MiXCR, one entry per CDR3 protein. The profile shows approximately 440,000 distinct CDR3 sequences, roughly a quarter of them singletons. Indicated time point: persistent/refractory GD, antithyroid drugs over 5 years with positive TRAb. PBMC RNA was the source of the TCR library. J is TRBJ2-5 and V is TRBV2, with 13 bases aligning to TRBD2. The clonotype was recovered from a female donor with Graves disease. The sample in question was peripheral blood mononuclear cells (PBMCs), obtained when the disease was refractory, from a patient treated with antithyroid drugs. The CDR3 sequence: CASTGQGLAGRETQYF. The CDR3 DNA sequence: TGTGCCAGCACCGGGCAGGGACTAGCGGGACGGGAGACCCAGTACTTC.